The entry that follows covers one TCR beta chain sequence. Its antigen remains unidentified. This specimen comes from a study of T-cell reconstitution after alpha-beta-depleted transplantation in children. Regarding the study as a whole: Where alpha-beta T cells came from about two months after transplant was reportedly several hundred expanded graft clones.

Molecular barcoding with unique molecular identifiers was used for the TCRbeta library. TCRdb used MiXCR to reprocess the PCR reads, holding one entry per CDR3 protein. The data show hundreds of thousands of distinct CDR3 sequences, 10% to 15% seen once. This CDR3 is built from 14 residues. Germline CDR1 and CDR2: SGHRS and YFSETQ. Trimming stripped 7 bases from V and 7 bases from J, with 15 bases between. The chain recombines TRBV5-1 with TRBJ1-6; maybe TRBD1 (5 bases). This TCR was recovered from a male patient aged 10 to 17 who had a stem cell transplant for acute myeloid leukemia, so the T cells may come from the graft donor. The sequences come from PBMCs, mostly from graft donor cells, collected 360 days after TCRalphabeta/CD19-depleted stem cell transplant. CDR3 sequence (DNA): TGCGCCAGCGCATGGGGCGGCCCGAATTCACCCCTCCACTTT. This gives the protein CASAWGGPNSPLHF.